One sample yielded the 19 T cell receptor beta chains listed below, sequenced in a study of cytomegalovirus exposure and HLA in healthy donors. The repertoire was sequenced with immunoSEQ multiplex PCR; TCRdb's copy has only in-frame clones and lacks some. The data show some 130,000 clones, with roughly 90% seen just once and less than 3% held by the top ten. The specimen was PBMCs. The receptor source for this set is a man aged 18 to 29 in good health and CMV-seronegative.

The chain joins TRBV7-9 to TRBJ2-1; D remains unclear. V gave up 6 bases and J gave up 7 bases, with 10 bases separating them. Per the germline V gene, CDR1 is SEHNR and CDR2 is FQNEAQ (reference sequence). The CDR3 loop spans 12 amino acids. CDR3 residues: CASRSYRNEQFF. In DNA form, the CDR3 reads TGTGCCAGCAGGAGCTACCGGAATGAGCAGTTCTTC. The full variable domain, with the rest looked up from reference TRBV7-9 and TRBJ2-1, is DTGVSQNPRHKITKRGQNVTFRCDPISEHNRLYWYRQTLGQGPEFLTYFQNEAQLEKSRLLSDRFSAERPKGSFSTLEIQRTEQGDSAMYLCASRSYRNEQFFGPGTRLTVL.

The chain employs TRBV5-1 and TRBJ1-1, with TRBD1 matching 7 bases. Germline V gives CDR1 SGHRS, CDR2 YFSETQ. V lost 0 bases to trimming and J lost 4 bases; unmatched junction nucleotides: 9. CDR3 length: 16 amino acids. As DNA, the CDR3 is TGCGCCAGCAGCTTGGGGAATACAGGGGTTGGCACTGAAGCTTTCTTT. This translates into CASSLGNTGVGTEAFF.

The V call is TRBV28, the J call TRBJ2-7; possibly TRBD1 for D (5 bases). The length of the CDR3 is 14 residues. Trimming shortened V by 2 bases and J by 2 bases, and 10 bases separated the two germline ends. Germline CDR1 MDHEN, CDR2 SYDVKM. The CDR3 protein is CASSLQGDTYEQYF. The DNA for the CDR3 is TGTGCCAGCAGTTTACAGGGTGACACCTACGAGCAGTACTTC.

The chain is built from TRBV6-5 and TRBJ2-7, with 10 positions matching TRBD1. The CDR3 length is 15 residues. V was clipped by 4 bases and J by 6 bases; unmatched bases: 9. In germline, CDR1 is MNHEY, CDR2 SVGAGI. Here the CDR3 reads CASSSPGQGSSEQYF. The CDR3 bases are TGTGCCAGCAGTTCACCGGGACAGGGGAGTTCCGAGCAGTACTTC.

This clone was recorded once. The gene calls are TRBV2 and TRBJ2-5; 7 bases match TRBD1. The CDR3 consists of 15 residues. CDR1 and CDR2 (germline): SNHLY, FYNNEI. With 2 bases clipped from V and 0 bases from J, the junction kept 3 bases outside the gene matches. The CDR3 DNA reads TGTGCCAGCAGTGAACAGGGACAGTACCAAGAGACCCAGTACTTC. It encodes CASSEQGQYQETQYF.

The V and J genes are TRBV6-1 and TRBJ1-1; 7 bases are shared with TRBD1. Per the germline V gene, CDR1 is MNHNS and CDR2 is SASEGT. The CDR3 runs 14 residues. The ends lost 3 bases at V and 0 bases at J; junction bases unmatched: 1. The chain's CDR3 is CASSEGQMNTEAFF. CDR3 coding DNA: TGTGCCAGCAGTGAGGGACAGATGAACACTGAAGCTTTCTTT.

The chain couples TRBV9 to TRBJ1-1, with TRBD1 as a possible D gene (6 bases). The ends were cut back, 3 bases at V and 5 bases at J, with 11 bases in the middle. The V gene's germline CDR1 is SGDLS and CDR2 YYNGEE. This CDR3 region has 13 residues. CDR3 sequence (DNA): TGTGCCAGCAGCGCACAGACAGGTACTGAAGCTTTCTTT. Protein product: CASSAQTGTEAFF.

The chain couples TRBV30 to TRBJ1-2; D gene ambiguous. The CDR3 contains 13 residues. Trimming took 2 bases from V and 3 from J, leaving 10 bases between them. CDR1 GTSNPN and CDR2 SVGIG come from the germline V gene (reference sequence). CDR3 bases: TGTGCCTGGAGTTCGGTCTTTTACTATGGCTACACCTTC. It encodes CAWSSVFYYGYTF.

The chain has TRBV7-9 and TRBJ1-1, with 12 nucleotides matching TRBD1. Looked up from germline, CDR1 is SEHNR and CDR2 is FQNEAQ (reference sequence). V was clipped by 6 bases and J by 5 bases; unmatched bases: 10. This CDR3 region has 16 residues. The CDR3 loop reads CASRGDRGLRGTEAFF. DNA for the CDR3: TGTGCCAGCAGGGGGGACAGGGGGCTTCGAGGGACTGAAGCTTTCTTT.

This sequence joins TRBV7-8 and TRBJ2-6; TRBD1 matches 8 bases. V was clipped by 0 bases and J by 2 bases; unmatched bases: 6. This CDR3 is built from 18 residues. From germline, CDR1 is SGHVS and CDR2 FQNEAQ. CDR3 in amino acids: CASSLASGRGPGANVLTF. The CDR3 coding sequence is TGTGCCAGCAGCTTAGCCTCGGGCAGGGGGCCTGGGGCCAACGTCCTGACTTTC.

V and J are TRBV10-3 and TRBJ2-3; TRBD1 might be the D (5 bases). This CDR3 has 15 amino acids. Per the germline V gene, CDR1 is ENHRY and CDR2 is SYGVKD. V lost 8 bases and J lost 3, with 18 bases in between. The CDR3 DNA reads TGTGCCATCCGGAGTGACAGCCAGCGTACAGATACGCAGTATTTT. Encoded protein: CAIRSDSQRTDTQYF.

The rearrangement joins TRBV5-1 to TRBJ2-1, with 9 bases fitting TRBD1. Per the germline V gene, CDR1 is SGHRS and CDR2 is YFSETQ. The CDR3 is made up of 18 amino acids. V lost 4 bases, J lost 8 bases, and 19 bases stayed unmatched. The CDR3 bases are TGCGCCAGCAGCCGACCCGGTAACAGGGGGACAGGGACTGATGAGCAGTTCTTC. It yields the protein CASSRPGNRGTGTDEQFF.

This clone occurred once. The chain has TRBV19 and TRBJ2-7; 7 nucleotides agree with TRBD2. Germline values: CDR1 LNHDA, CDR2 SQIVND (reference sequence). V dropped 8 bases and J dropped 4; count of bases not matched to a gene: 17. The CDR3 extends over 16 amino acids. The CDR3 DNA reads TGTGCCAGTGGACGGAGTGGGTCAGGGACTATATACGAGCAGTACTTC. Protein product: CASGRSGSGTIYEQYF.

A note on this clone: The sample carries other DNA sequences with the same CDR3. The DNA for the CDR3 is TGTGCCAGCAGTTACTCCACAGGGGGCTACGAGCAGTACTTC. It yields the protein CASSYSTGGYEQYF. The chain combines TRBV6-6 with TRBJ2-7, with 8 bases fitting TRBD1. The CDR3 is 14 amino acids. With 0 bases clipped from V and 3 bases from J, the junction kept 1 base outside the gene matches. The germline gives CDR1 MNHNY, CDR2 SVGAGI (reference sequence).

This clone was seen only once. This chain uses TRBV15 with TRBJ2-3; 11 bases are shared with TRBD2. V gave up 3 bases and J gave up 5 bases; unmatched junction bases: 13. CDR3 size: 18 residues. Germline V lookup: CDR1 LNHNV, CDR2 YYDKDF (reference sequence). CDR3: CATSRGSLAGGLEDTQYF. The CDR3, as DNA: TGTGCCACCAGCAGGGGGTCCCTAGCGGGAGGATTGGAAGATACGCAGTATTTT.

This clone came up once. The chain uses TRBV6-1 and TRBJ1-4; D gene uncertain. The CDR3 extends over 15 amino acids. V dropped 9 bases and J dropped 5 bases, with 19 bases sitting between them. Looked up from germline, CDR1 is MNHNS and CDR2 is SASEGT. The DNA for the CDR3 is TGTGCCAGTACGACTGCCCAAGAACCAAATGAAAAACTGTTTTTT. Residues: CASTTAQEPNEKLFF.

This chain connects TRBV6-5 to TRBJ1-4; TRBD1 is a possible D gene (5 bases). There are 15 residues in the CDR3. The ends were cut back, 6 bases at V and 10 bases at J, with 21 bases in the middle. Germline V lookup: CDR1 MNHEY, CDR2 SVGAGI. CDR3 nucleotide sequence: TGTGCCAGCAGGTCAACTCAGGGTGTTCGAGCAAAACTGTTTTTT. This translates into CASRSTQGVRAKLFF.

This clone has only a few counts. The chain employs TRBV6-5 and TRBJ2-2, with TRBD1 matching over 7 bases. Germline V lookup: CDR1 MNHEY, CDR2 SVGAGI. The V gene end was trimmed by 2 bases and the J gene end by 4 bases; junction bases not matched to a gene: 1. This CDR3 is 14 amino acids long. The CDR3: CASSYRGLTGELFF. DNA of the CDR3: TGTGCCAGCAGTTACAGGGGGCTCACCGGGGAGCTGTTTTTT.

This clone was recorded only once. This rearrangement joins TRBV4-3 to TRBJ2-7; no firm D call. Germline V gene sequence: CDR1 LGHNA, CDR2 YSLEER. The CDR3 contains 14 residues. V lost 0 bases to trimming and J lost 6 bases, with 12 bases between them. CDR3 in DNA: TGCGCCAGCAGCCAAGATCGGGTGATATCCGAGCAGTACTTC. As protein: CASSQDRVISEQYF.